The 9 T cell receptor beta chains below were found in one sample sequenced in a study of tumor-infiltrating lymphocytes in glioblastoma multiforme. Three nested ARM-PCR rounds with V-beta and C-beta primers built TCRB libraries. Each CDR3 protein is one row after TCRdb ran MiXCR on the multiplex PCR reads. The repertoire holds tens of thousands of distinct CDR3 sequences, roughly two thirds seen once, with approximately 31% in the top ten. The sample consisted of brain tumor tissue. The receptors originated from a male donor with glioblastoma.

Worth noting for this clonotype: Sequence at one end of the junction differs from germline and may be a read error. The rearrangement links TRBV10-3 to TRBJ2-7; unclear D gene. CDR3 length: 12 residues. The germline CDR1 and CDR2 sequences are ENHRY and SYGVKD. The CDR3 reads CAISEPENHQYF. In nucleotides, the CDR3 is TGTGCCATTAGTGAGCCAGAGAACCACCAGTACTTC.

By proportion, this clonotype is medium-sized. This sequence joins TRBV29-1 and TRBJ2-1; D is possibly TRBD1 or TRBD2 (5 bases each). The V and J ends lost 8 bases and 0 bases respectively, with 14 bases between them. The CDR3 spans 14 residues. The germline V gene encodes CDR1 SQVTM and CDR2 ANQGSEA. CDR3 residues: CSTRDVSSYNEQFF. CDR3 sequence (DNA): TGCAGCACTCGGGACGTGAGCTCCTACAATGAGCAGTTCTTC.

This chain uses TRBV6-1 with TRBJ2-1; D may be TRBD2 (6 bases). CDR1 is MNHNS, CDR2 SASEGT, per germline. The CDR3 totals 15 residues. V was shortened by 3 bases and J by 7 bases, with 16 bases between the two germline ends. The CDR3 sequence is CASSDGWGLVNEQFF. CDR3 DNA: TGTGCCAGCAGTGATGGATGGGGACTTGTAAATGAGCAGTTCTTC.

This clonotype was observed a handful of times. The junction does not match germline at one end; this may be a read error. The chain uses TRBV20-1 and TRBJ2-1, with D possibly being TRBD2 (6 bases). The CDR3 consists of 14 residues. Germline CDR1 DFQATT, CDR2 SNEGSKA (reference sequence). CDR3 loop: CSARDAGIGNEQFF. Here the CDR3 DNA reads TGCAGTGCAAGAGATGCGGGAATTGGGAATGAGCAGTTCTTC.

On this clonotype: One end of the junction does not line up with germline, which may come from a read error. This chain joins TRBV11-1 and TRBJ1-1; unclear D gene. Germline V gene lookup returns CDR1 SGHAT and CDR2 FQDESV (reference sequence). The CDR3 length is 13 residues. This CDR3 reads CASIRTGTRGALF. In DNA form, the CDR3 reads TGTGCCAGCATCCGAACTGGTACGAGAGGAGCTCTCTTT.

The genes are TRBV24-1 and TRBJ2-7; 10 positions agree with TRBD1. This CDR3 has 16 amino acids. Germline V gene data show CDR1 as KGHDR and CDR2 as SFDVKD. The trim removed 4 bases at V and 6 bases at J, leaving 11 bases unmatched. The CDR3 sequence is CATSDAISGDRGEQYF. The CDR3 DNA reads TGTGCCACCAGTGACGCGATTTCGGGGGACAGGGGCGAGCAGTACTTC.

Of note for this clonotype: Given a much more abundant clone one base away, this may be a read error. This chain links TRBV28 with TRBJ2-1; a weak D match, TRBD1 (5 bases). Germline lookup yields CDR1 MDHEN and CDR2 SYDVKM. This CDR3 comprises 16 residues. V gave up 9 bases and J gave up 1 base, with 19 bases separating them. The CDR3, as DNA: TGTGCCAGTCGATACCTTAGTGGGGCATCCTACAATGAGCAGTTCTTC. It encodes CASRYLSGASYNEQFF. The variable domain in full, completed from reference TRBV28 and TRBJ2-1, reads DVKVTQSSRYLVKRTGEKVFLECVQDMDHENMFWYRQDPGLGLRLIYFSYDVKMKEKGDIPEGYSVSREKKERFSLILESASTNQTSMYLCASRYLSGASYNEQFFGPGTRLTVL.

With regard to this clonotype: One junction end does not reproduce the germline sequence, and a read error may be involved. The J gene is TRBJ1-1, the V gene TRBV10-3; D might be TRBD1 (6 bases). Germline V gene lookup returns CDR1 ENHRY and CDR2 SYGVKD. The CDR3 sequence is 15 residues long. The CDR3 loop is CAISEGGQANTEVFF. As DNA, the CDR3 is TGTGCCATCAGTGAGGGGGGCCAGGCTAACACTGAAGTTTTCTTT.

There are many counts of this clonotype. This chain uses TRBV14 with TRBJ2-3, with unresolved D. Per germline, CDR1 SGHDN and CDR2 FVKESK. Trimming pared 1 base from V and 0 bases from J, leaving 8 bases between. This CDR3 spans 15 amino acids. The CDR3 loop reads CASSQVGVSTDTQYF. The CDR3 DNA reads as TGTGCCAGCAGCCAAGTTGGGGTCAGCACAGATACGCAGTATTTT. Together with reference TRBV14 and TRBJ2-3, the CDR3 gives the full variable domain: EAGVTQFPSHSVIEKGQTVTLRCDPISGHDNLYWYRRVMGKEIKFLLHFVKESKQDESGMPNNRFLAERTGGTYSTLKVQPAELEDSGVYFCASSQVGVSTDTQYFGPGTRLTVL.